The 5 T cell receptor beta chains presented below share a single source sample, sequenced in a study of blood T cell repertoires in COVID-19. TCRdb's table, derived via immunoSEQ multiplex PCR, lists solely in-frame clones and lacks some. The repertoire holds over 120,000 clones, with over 80% as singletons. Sequencing was done on a sample of peripheral blood. The source of these receptors is a man aged 50-59 years who had recovered from COVID-19.

This sequence joins TRBV29-1 and TRBJ2-1; 12 bases agree with TRBD2. The CDR3 sequence is 13 residues long. Germline assignment: CDR1 SQVTM and CDR2 ANQGSEA. V was pared by 4 bases and J by 10 bases, with 5 bases of the junction left unmatched. The CDR3 sequence: CSVVGLAGGEQFF. Here the CDR3 DNA reads TGCAGCGTTGTTGGGCTAGCGGGGGGGGAGCAGTTCTTC.

The chain has TRBV5-4 and TRBJ2-2, with TRBD2 identical over 8 bases. CDR3 length equals 16 residues. The germline V gene encodes CDR1 SGHNT and CDR2 YYREEE (reference sequence). Trimming took 0 bases from V and 1 from J; bases not matched to a gene: 2. The CDR3 DNA is TGTGCCAGCAGCTTGGGACTAGCGAAGAACACCGGGGAGCTGTTTTTT. Translating it yields CASSLGLAKNTGELFF. Full variable domain (remainder filled in from reference TRBV5-4 and TRBJ2-2): ETGVTQSPTHLIKTRGQQVTLRCSSQSGHNTVSWYQQALGQGPQFIFQYYREEENGRGNFPPRFSGLQFPNYSSELNVNALELDDSALYLCASSLGLAKNTGELFFGEGSRLTVL.

The V call is TRBV2, the J call TRBJ1-5; TRBD1 aligns across 9 bases. The CDR3 totals 15 residues. Trimming at V came to 7 bases and at J to 4 bases, leaving 8 bases not matched to a gene. CDR1 SNHLY and CDR2 FYNNEI come from the germline V gene. The CDR3 reads CASKGQGFSNQPQHF. The CDR3 DNA is TGTGCCAGCAAGGGACAGGGATTTTCGAATCAGCCCCAGCATTTT.

The chain employs TRBV18 and TRBJ2-7; 10 bases are a match to TRBD1. Trimming at V came to 6 bases and at J to 2 bases, leaving 10 bases not matched to a gene. The CDR3 runs to 16 residues. Germline loops: CDR1 KGHSH, CDR2 LQKENI. The CDR3 loop reads CASSLTGTGATYEQYF. For the CDR3, the DNA is TGTGCCAGCTCCCTAACCGGGACAGGGGCTACCTACGAGCAGTACTTC.

This chain joins TRBV25-1 and TRBJ2-2, with D possibly being TRBD2 (6 bases). Germline CDR1 MGHDK, CDR2 SYGVNS. CDR3 length: 16 residues. With 7 bases removed from V and 5 bases from J, the gap between germline ends came to 20 bases. The CDR3 spells CASMPGTLSLTGELFF. As DNA, the CDR3 is TGTGCCAGCATGCCCGGGACTCTTAGTCTAACCGGGGAGCTGTTTTTT.